This TCR beta chain was sequenced in a study of blood T cell repertoires in COVID-19. Across the whole study: The origin of the acute and convalescent COVID-19 samples was the United States, Italy and Spain. In each case, the material was cDNA or gDNA derived from T cells, B-cell-depleted T cells, or PBMCs.

This clone was seen more than once but under ten times. In the study's own analysis: Reference gene primer amplification gave estimated nucleated cell counts. Clones were read by immunoSEQ multiplex PCR, and TCRdb kept only the in-frame ones, dropping some. That table furnishes V, J and clone size, whereas the DNA furnished D and trimming. This sample has roughly 100,000 clones, with about nine tenths found just once. The origin of this receptor is a human donor with active COVID-19. The donor label of this sample is uncertain. The sample was peripheral blood.

The CDR3 loop reads CASTPVSSYNSPLHF. CDR3 sequence (DNA): TGTGCCAGTACTCCGGTGAGCTCCTATAATTCACCCCTCCACTTT. The chain uses TRBV19 and TRBJ1-6, with D unresolved. The V gene's germline CDR1 is LNHDA and CDR2 SQIVND (reference sequence). The CDR3 length is 15 residues. The V end was cut by 7 bases, the J end by 0 bases, with 10 bases between.